This record concerns one T cell receptor beta chain sequence. The antigen remains undetermined. The PCR had 60 Vbeta and 13 Jbeta primers. Profiling relied on immunoSEQ multiplex PCR, and the TCRdb table lists in-frame clones only, not all of them. The sample lists 35,000 to 45,000 clones; roughly 82% were seen once. The sample comes from a study of cytomegalovirus exposure and HLA in healthy donors. The study's findings and limits: Only CMV serostatus was available as immune exposure information. TCR beta chains associated with HLA were, in a later analysis, more clonally expanded than equally common others.

The V end lost 1 base, the J end lost 5 bases, and 14 bases lay between the germline ends. This CDR3 is 15 amino acids long. The germline V gene encodes CDR1 SGHDN and CDR2 FVKESK. The sequenced sample was PBMCs. This receptor was identified in a woman between 18 and 29 years old in good health and CMV-seropositive. V usage is TRBV14 and J usage is TRBJ1-2, with D perhaps TRBD1 (6 bases). CDR3 amino acids: CASSQVGSGTYGYTF. CDR3 nucleotide sequence: TGTGCCAGCAGCCAAGTTGGTTCAGGGACATATGGCTACACCTTC.